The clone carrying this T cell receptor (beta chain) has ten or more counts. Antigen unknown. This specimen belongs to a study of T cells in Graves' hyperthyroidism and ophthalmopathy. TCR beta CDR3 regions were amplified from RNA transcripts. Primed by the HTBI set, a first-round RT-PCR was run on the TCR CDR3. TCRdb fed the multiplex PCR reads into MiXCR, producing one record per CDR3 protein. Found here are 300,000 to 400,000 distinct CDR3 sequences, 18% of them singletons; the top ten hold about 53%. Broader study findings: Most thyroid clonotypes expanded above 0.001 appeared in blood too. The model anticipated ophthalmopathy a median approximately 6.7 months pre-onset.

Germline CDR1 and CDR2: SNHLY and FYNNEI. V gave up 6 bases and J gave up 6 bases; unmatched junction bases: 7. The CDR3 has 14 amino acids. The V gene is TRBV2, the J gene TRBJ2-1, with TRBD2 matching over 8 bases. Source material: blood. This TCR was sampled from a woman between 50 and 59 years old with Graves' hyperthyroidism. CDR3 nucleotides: TGTGCCAGCAGGCGGGGGGCTACCTCCAATGAGCAGTTCTTC. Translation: CASRRGATSNEQFF.